The 17 T cell receptor beta chains presented below share a single source sample, sequenced in a study of human T cells and chemical hapten exposure. A single record per CDR3 protein comes from TCRdb applying MiXCR to the RACE reads. The sample records 300,000 to 350,000 distinct CDR3 sequences, roughly 6.9% being singletons. Time point specified: patch test 1, 2 weeks after DPC sensitization. Regarding treatment: therapeutic diphenylcyclopropenone sensitization with weekly scalp DPC. The specimen was whole blood, collected in connection with sensitization to the hapten diphenylcyclopropenone (DPC). Source of these receptors: a young woman with alopecia areata. Some clones in this sample may be carry-over from other donors' samples.

This clonotype was recorded at least ten times. The CDR3 sequence: CASRETSGGGETQYF. The CDR3 DNA sequence: TGTGCCAGCAGAGAGACTAGCGGGGGAGGAGAGACCCAGTACTTC. The rearrangement joins TRBV12-3 or TRBV12-4 to TRBJ2-5; the match to TRBD2 covers 12 bases. CDR3 length equals 15 residues. The V segment lost 6 bases and the J segment 4 bases; nucleotides outside the gene matches: 6.

This clonotype was counted a few times. The genes are TRBV12-3 or TRBV12-4 and TRBJ2-4; D is undetermined. The CDR3 length is 16 residues. V was cut by 3 bases and J by 0 bases, with 12 bases left in between. The CDR3: CASSFRQILAKNIQYF. The CDR3 nucleotides are TGTGCCAGCAGTTTCAGGCAGATTCTAGCCAAAAACATTCAGTACTTC.

V usage is TRBV18 and J usage is TRBJ2-5; 7 nucleotides match TRBD1. After removal of 4 bases from V and 2 bases from J, the junction contained 10 bases not matched to a gene. Looked up from germline, CDR1 is KGHSH and CDR2 is LQKENI. The CDR3 covers 16 residues. CDR3 DNA sequence: TGTGCCAGCTCACGCGGACCGGGACAGTCACAAGAGACCCAGTACTTC. This sequence encodes CASSRGPGQSQETQYF.

This sequence joins TRBV5-1 and TRBJ1-2; D perhaps matches TRBD1 (6 bases). Germline CDR1 reads SGHRS; CDR2 reads YFSETQ. Trimming stripped 1 base from V and 2 bases from J, with 12 bases between. CDR3 size: 15 residues. The CDR3 region is CASSLSGGLNYGYTF. The CDR3 coding sequence is TGCGCCAGCAGCTTGTCTGGGGGGCTGAACTATGGCTACACCTTC. Supplemented by reference TRBV5-1 and TRBJ1-2, the full variable domain reads KAGVTQTPRYLIKTRGQQVTLSCSPISGHRSVSWYQQTPGQGLQFLFEYFSETQRNKGNFPGRFSGRQFSNSRSEMNVSTLELGDSALYLCASSLSGGLNYGYTFGSGTRLTVV.

The table lists this clonotype with many counts. The chain combines TRBV12-3 or TRBV12-4 with TRBJ2-3; D is perhaps TRBD1 (6 bases). The ends were cut back, 6 bases at V and 3 bases at J, with 16 bases in the middle. There are 15 residues in the CDR3. The CDR3 here is CASSLTGPLTDTQYF. The CDR3 DNA follows: TGTGCCAGCAGCCTAACAGGGCCGCTTACAGATACGCAGTATTTT.

This clonotype was detected a few times. The V call is TRBV7-6, the J call TRBJ2-3; TRBD1 aligns across 7 bases. V shed 4 bases and J 1 base; nucleotides not matched to a gene: 5. This CDR3 comprises 15 residues. CDR1 and CDR2 from the germline V gene are SGHVS and FNYEAQ. The CDR3 sequence is CASSWRQGGTDTQYF. The DNA of the CDR3 is TGTGCCAGCAGCTGGAGACAGGGAGGCACAGATACGCAGTATTTT.

Only a few counts were recorded for this clonotype. In nucleotides, the CDR3 is TGTGCCAGCAGTTTACTAGTAGGTTCGGGGAAACTGTTTTTT. Its translation: CASSLLVGSGKLFF. The V call is TRBV12-3 or TRBV12-4, the J call TRBJ1-4; D gene unclear. This CDR3 comprises 14 residues. Between the trimmed V and J ends, which lost 2 bases and 11 bases, there was a span of 15 bases.

This clonotype was counted a few times. The chain links TRBV6-5 to TRBJ2-1; D ambiguous. Trimming took off 5 bases at V and 8 bases at J, with 10 bases between the two ends. The germline gives CDR1 MNHEY, CDR2 SVGAGI. The CDR3 has 12 amino acids. The CDR3: CASSQLPDEQFF. As DNA, the CDR3 is TGTGCCAGCAGTCAGTTACCTGATGAGCAGTTCTTC.

This chain joins TRBV9 and TRBJ1-5; D is undetermined. Trimming removed 0 bases at V and 4 bases at J, with 8 bases between. CDR1 is SGDLS and CDR2 is YYNGEE in the germline V gene. The length of the CDR3 is 14 residues. CDR3 amino acids: CASSVGATNQPQHF. As DNA, the CDR3 is TGTGCCAGCAGCGTAGGGGCTACTAATCAGCCCCAGCATTTT.

This clonotype has at least ten counts. This chain connects TRBV27 to TRBJ2-3, with D hard to call. The V and J ends lost 5 bases and 4 bases respectively, with 13 bases between them. This CDR3 has 14 residues. CDR1 MNHEY and CDR2 SMNVEV come from the germline V gene (reference sequence). CDR3: CASSQNTPPDTQYF. DNA of the CDR3: TGTGCCAGCAGTCAAAACACCCCGCCAGATACGCAGTATTTT.

In its sample, this clonotype was seen a few times. V gene TRBV4-3 combines with J gene TRBJ1-3; possible D gene TRBD1, 5 bases. The CDR3 consists of 16 residues. Trimming cost V 0 bases and J 0 bases, with 9 bases left between them. Germline V gene data show CDR1 as LGHNA and CDR2 as YSLEER. CDR3: CASSQERGYSGNTIYF. The CDR3 DNA is TGCGCCAGCAGCCAAGAAAGGGGCTACTCTGGAAACACCATATATTTT.

The rearrangement joins TRBV6-2 or TRBV6-3 to TRBJ1-1; the D is unclear. The germline V and J ends were trimmed by 2 bases and 9 bases, with 10 bases remaining between them. The CDR3 totals 12 residues. Per germline, CDR1 MNHEY and CDR2 SVGEGT. The CDR3 DNA reads TGTGCCAGCAGTTACCGGGGATCGAAAGCTTTCTTT. As protein: CASSYRGSKAFF.

This chain joins TRBV3-1 and TRBJ2-7; 9 nucleotides align to TRBD1. The junction had 6 bases not matched to a gene; V was cut back by 4 bases and J by 2 bases. The CDR3 is 15 amino acids. Germline V gives CDR1 LGHDT, CDR2 YNNKEL (reference sequence). In nucleotides, the CDR3 is TGTGCCAGCAGCCTAGACAGGGGGTCCCCCTACGAGCAGTACTTC. It yields the protein CASSLDRGSPYEQYF.

The rearrangement links TRBV20-1 to TRBJ1-1, with 10 bases that match TRBD1. The length of the CDR3 is 16 residues. The J segment lost 0 bases and the V segment lost 5 bases, leaving 9 bases of the junction unmatched. From germline, CDR1 is DFQATT and CDR2 SNEGSKA (reference sequence). Here the CDR3 reads CSAPTGQGIMNTEAFF. DNA for the CDR3: TGCAGTGCTCCCACGGGACAGGGGATAATGAACACTGAAGCTTTCTTT.

There are a few counts of this clonotype. The rearrangement uses TRBV5-1 and TRBJ2-3; D is tentatively TRBD1 or TRBD2 (6 bases each). The CDR3 totals 15 residues. Trimming shortened V by 4 bases and J by 3 bases, and 15 bases separated the two germline ends. Germline loops: CDR1 SGHRS, CDR2 YFSETQ. CDR3 sequence (DNA): TGCGCCAGCAGCCAGGACGGGGGCATTACAGATACGCAGTATTTT. This gives the protein CASSQDGGITDTQYF.

This clonotype has more than one count but fewer than ten. The chain employs TRBV12-3 or TRBV12-4 and TRBJ1-5, with TRBD1 matching 7 bases. The length of the CDR3 is 13 residues. V dropped 7 bases and J dropped 5; count of bases not matched to a gene: 5. CDR3 in amino acids: CASTWTGDQPQHF. The CDR3 DNA is TGTGCCAGCACCTGGACAGGCGATCAGCCCCAGCATTTT.

The chain recombines TRBV2 with TRBJ2-3, with D perhaps TRBD1 (6 bases). This CDR3 region has 14 residues. Trimming cost V 6 bases and J 3 bases, with 13 bases left between them. The germline gives CDR1 SNHLY, CDR2 FYNNEI. The CDR3 DNA follows: TGTGCCAGCAGGGAACAGGGATGGACAGATACGCAGTATTTT. This codes for CASREQGWTDTQYF.